The 31 T cell receptor beta chains presented below share a single source sample, sequenced in a study of blood T cell repertoires in COVID-19. Assay used: immunoSEQ multiplex PCR; TCRdb lists only in-frame clones, some missing. The table includes approximately 100,000 clones, 80% to 90% detected once. Source material: PBMCs or T cells enriched from blood (not recorded which). These receptors all stem from a woman aged 50 to 60 who had recovered from COVID-19.

The rearrangement uses TRBV7-9 and TRBJ1-2; 7 nucleotides line up with TRBD1. This CDR3 region has 11 residues. Germline V CDR1 and CDR2: SEHNR, FQNEAQ (reference sequence). The V segment lost 5 bases and the J segment 10 bases; nucleotides outside the gene matches: 4. CDR3: CASSGQAAYTF. CDR3 nucleotides: TGTGCCAGCAGCGGACAGGCGGCCTACACCTTC. Drawing the rest from reference TRBV7-9 and TRBJ1-2, the complete variable domain is DTGVSQNPRHKITKRGQNVTFRCDPISEHNRLYWYRQTLGQGPEFLTYFQNEAQLEKSRLLSDRFSAERPKGSFSTLEIQRTEQGDSAMYLCASSGQAAYTFGSGTRLTVV.

The rearrangement uses TRBV18 and TRBJ2-2; D is possibly TRBD2 (6 bases). There are 15 residues in the CDR3. Trimming took off 3 bases at V and 5 bases at J, with 13 bases between the two ends. Germline V gene data show CDR1 as KGHSH and CDR2 as LQKENI. In DNA, the CDR3 is TGTGCCAGCTCACCCCCTGCGGGGCGTACCGGGGAGCTGTTTTTT. This gives the protein CASSPPAGRTGELFF.

The chain has TRBV2 and TRBJ2-1; TRBD1 agrees at 11 bases. Germline V gene lookup returns CDR1 SNHLY and CDR2 FYNNEI. V was pared by 6 bases and J by 3 bases, with 4 bases of the junction left unmatched. CDR3 length: 15 residues. The CDR3 DNA is TGTGCCAGCAGGCCGGGACAGGGGGTCTACAATGAGCAGTTCTTC. Protein product: CASRPGQGVYNEQFF.

The CDR3 DNA sequence: TGTGCCAGCAGCCTCCAGGGTCGGCCAGATACGCAGTATTTT. This translates into CASSLQGRPDTQYF. The chain is built from TRBV9 and TRBJ2-3; tentatively, D is TRBD1 (5 bases). This CDR3 is 14 amino acids long. In germline, CDR1 is SGDLS, CDR2 YYNGEE. Trimming removed 4 bases from V and 4 bases from J, with 13 bases in between. Based on the CDR3 plus reference TRBV9 and TRBJ2-3, the full variable domain is DSGVTQTPKHLITATGQRVTLRCSPRSGDLSVYWYQQSLDQGLQFLIQYYNGEERAKGNILERFSAQQFPDLHSELNLSSLELGDSALYFCASSLQGRPDTQYFGPGTRLTVL.

This rearrangement joins TRBV7-9 to TRBJ2-3, with TRBD1 identical over 9 bases. The germline CDR1 and CDR2 sequences are SEHNR and FQNEAQ (reference sequence). The ends lost 2 bases at V and 2 bases at J; junction bases unmatched: 5. This CDR3 spans 16 amino acids. CDR3 sequence reads: CASSLLGQGITDTQYF. CDR3 DNA sequence: TGTGCCAGCAGCTTACTGGGACAGGGTATCACAGATACGCAGTATTTT.

The count of this clone is one. The CDR3 DNA follows: TGTGCCAGCAGCTCCCGGTTAGGGGTTGAAGCTTTCTTT. Protein product: CASSSRLGVEAFF. The chain recombines TRBV11-2 with TRBJ1-1; possibly TRBD1 for D (5 bases). V lost 4 bases, J lost 7 bases, and 13 bases lay in between. Germline V CDR1 and CDR2: SGHAT, FQNNGV. This CDR3 spans 13 amino acids.

V usage is TRBV15 and J usage is TRBJ2-7; D perhaps matches TRBD2 (5 bases). CDR3 size: 16 residues. V lost 4 bases to trimming and J lost 3 bases, with 19 bases between them. Per germline, CDR1 LNHNV and CDR2 YYDKDF (reference sequence). The CDR3 DNA is TGTGCCACCAGCACAATAGGACCAAAAGAGGGCTACGAGCAGTACTTC. Its translation is CATSTIGPKEGYEQYF.

The V gene is TRBV4-2, the J gene TRBJ2-7; D is undetermined. Germline loops: CDR1 LGHNA, CDR2 YNFKEQ. The V gene lost 0 bases and the J gene lost 2 bases, with 8 bases spanning the gap. This CDR3 region has 14 residues. The CDR3 loop is CASSQDRLAYEQYF. CDR3 DNA: TGTGCCAGCAGCCAAGATCGGCTAGCCTACGAGCAGTACTTC.

The V gene is TRBV28, the J gene TRBJ2-7; 7 bases fit TRBD1. Germline values: CDR1 MDHEN, CDR2 SYDVKM. V dropped 7 bases and J dropped 3; count of bases not matched to a gene: 6. CDR3 length equals 13 residues. CDR3 loop: CASKTPGGYEQYF. CDR3 nucleotides: TGTGCCAGCAAAACCCCAGGGGGCTACGAGCAGTACTTC.

This clone was counted a single time. The V and J genes are TRBV28 and TRBJ1-1, with a weak D call TRBD1 (5 bases). This CDR3 contains 14 residues. V was shortened by 1 base and J by 1 base, with 7 bases between the two germline ends. CDR1 and CDR2 (germline): MDHEN, SYDVKM. The CDR3, as DNA: TGTGCCAGCAGTTTATCGGGGGGGAACACTGAAGCTTTCTTT. Translated: CASSLSGGNTEAFF. The full variable domain, completed using reference TRBV28 and TRBJ1-1, is DVKVTQSSRYLVKRTGEKVFLECVQDMDHENMFWYRQDPGLGLRLIYFSYDVKMKEKGDIPEGYSVSREKKERFSLILESASTNQTSMYLCASSLSGGNTEAFFGQGTRLTVV.

The chain joins TRBV5-8 to TRBJ1-1, with TRBD1 matching over 9 bases. Germline V gene lookup returns CDR1 SGHTS and CDR2 YDEGEE. The length of the CDR3 is 14 residues. V trimming: 1 base; J trimming: 10 bases; junction bases outside the gene matches: 8. The CDR3 protein is CASSLHRGRGVAFF. The DNA of the CDR3 is TGTGCCAGCAGCTTGCACAGGGGGCGCGGAGTAGCTTTCTTT.

The CDR3 coding sequence is TGCGCCAGCAGCTTGGCCGATTCAGGTGAAAAACTGTTTTTT. This sequence encodes CASSLADSGEKLFF. The V call is TRBV5-1, the J call TRBJ1-4; D is unclear. This CDR3 region has 14 residues. V was trimmed by 0 bases and J by 7 bases, leaving 10 bases between them. In germline, CDR1 is SGHRS, CDR2 YFSETQ.

CDR3 residues: CASSSGLSLTQQYF. Here the CDR3 DNA reads TGTGCCAGCAGTTCCGGACTGAGCCTTACGCAGCAGTACTTC. The genes are TRBV27 and TRBJ2-7; D possibly corresponds to TRBD2 (5 bases). This CDR3 comprises 14 residues. With 4 bases removed from V and 8 bases from J, the gap between germline ends came to 18 bases. Germline-derived CDR1 and CDR2 are MNHEY and SMNVEV (reference sequence).

This rearrangement joins TRBV30 to TRBJ1-2; possible D gene TRBD1, 6 bases. This CDR3 is 10 amino acids long. Between the trimmed V and J ends, which lost 8 bases and 9 bases, there was a span of 13 bases. Germline V gives CDR1 GTSNPN, CDR2 SVGIG (reference sequence). CDR3 coding DNA: TGTGCCCTCCGCAGGGGTAGCTACACCTTC. Its translation: CALRRGSYTF.

This chain joins TRBV5-1 and TRBJ2-5, with 9 bases aligning to TRBD1. This CDR3 has 15 amino acids. From germline, CDR1 is SGHRS and CDR2 YFSETQ. Unmatched junction bases numbered 2, after V lost 0 bases and J lost 2 bases. The CDR3 region is CASSLGGQGQETQYF. The CDR3 nucleotides are TGCGCCAGCAGCTTGGGGGGACAGGGTCAAGAGACCCAGTACTTC. Variable domain in full (rest from reference TRBV5-1 and TRBJ2-5): KAGVTQTPRYLIKTRGQQVTLSCSPISGHRSVSWYQQTPGQGLQFLFEYFSETQRNKGNFPGRFSGRQFSNSRSEMNVSTLELGDSALYLCASSLGGQGQETQYFGPGTRLLVL.

This clone was counted only a few times. The gene calls are TRBV6-5 and TRBJ1-6; D call uncertain. CDR3 length: 14 amino acids. The germline V gene has CDR1 MNHEY and CDR2 SVGAGI. V was shortened by 5 bases and J by 5 bases, with 10 bases between the two germline ends. The CDR3 spells CASSRDINNSPLHF. CDR3 nucleotide sequence: TGTGCCAGCAGTCGTGACATTAATAATTCACCCCTCCACTTT.

The V gene is TRBV5-1, the J gene TRBJ2-7; 9 bases match TRBD1. This CDR3 has 15 residues. V lost 0 bases and J lost 4; bases outside the gene matches: 5. Germline CDR1 is SGHRS and CDR2 is YFSETQ. The CDR3 DNA reads as TGCGCCAGCAGCTTGGTAGGGGGACAGGGATACGAGCAGTACTTC. Protein: CASSLVGGQGYEQYF.

The rearrangement uses TRBV5-1 and TRBJ1-1, with 8 bases identical to TRBD1. Germline V gives CDR1 SGHRS, CDR2 YFSETQ. The CDR3 is made up of 15 amino acids. The V gene end was trimmed by 0 bases and the J gene end by 9 bases; junction bases not matched to a gene: 10. In nucleotides, the CDR3 is TGCGCCAGCAGCTTGGAAGGGCAGGGGGCGGGCAAAGCTTTCTTT. This codes for CASSLEGQGAGKAFF.

The chain is built from TRBV5-5 and TRBJ2-2, with TRBD2 as a possible D gene (5 bases). With 0 bases removed from V and 5 bases from J, the gap between germline ends came to 17 bases. This CDR3 has 17 residues. Per the germline V gene, CDR1 is SGHKS and CDR2 is YYEKEE (reference sequence). The CDR3 loop reads CASSLAVGTRGTGELFF. DNA of the CDR3: TGTGCCAGCAGCTTGGCCGTAGGCACCCGAGGGACCGGGGAGCTGTTTTTT.

This clone was recorded only once. The J gene is TRBJ2-7, the V gene TRBV27; 11 positions match TRBD2. Looked up from germline, CDR1 is MNHEY and CDR2 is SMNVEV (reference sequence). CDR3 length: 15 residues. V lost 2 bases to trimming and J lost 4 bases; unmatched junction nucleotides: 4. The CDR3 DNA sequence: TGTGCCAGCAGTTTAGGGCTAGCGGGAGGTTACGAGCAGTACTTC. This translates into CASSLGLAGGYEQYF.

This clone has a single count. The chain uses TRBV5-4 and TRBJ2-7; D call uncertain. Per the germline V gene, CDR1 is SGHNT and CDR2 is YYREEE (reference sequence). The CDR3 is 14 residues long. Trimming stripped 0 bases from V and 6 bases from J, with 13 bases between. The CDR3 DNA reads as TGTGCCAGCAGCTTGGGGGTTAGCTTGGGCGAGCAGTACTTC. Its protein product is CASSLGVSLGEQYF. Full variable domain (outside the CDR3, taken from reference TRBV5-4 and TRBJ2-7): ETGVTQSPTHLIKTRGQQVTLRCSSQSGHNTVSWYQQALGQGPQFIFQYYREEENGRGNFPPRFSGLQFPNYSSELNVNALELDDSALYLCASSLGVSLGEQYFGPGTRLTVT.

V usage is TRBV6-5 and J usage is TRBJ1-5; the match to TRBD1 covers 7 bases. V lost 4 bases and J lost 4; bases outside the gene matches: 7. CDR3 length: 15 residues. Germline CDR1 and CDR2: MNHEY and SVGAGI. CDR3 in amino acids: CASSSGGQPNQPQHF. The CDR3 DNA reads TGTGCCAGCAGTTCCGGGGGACAGCCTAATCAGCCCCAGCATTTT.

The V call is TRBV5-5, the J call TRBJ1-3; unclear D gene. There are 16 residues in the CDR3. Trimming stripped 0 bases from V and 0 bases from J, with 10 bases between. CDR1 is SGHKS and CDR2 is YYEKEE in the germline V gene (reference sequence). In DNA, the CDR3 is TGTGCCAGCAGCTTGGACCAGGTGTACTCTGGAAACACCATATATTTT. This gives the protein CASSLDQVYSGNTIYF.

The chain employs TRBV3-1 (or the pseudogene TRBV3-2) and TRBJ2-3; 7 nucleotides match TRBD2. CDR1 and CDR2 from the germline V gene are LGHDT and YNNKEL (reference sequence). V gave up 1 base and J gave up 8 bases; unmatched junction bases: 6. This CDR3 contains 14 residues. The CDR3 loop reads CASSQGNGGGTQYF. Here the CDR3 DNA reads TGTGCCAGCAGCCAAGGGAACGGCGGGGGTACGCAGTATTTT.

This clone came up once. CDR3 in DNA: TGTGCCAGCAGTTCTGCCCTGAGCTCCTACGAGCAGTACTTC. Protein: CASSSALSSYEQYF. The rearrangement links TRBV6-2 or TRBV6-3 to TRBJ2-7; no clear D. Trimming cost V 4 bases and J 0 bases, with 10 bases left between them. From germline, CDR1 is MNHEY and CDR2 SVGEGT. CDR3 length: 14 amino acids.

This clone showed up just a few times. J is TRBJ1-6 and V is TRBV27; the D gene is possibly TRBD1 (6 bases). Germline values: CDR1 MNHEY, CDR2 SMNVEV (reference sequence). The CDR3 spans 12 residues. Trimming took off 5 bases at V and 9 bases at J, with 8 bases between the two ends. The CDR3 here is CASSPQGSPLHF. The CDR3 region has the DNA TGTGCCAGCAGTCCACAGGGTTCACCCCTCCACTTT.

This clone has only one observation. J is TRBJ2-1 and V is TRBV24-1; 8 bases are shared with TRBD2. J gave up 6 bases and V 3 bases, and 6 bases lay outside the gene matches. The CDR3 has 15 residues. Germline V lookup: CDR1 KGHDR, CDR2 SFDVKD. The CDR3 loop is CATSDPGGPGNEQFF. The CDR3 DNA reads TGTGCCACCAGTGATCCGGGGGGGCCCGGCAATGAGCAGTTCTTC.

The chain combines TRBV28 with TRBJ1-2, with unresolved D. In germline, CDR1 is MDHEN, CDR2 SYDVKM. V was cut by 3 bases and J by 2 bases, with 13 bases left in between. The CDR3 consists of 15 residues. CDR3 amino acids: CASSFLADTNYGYTF. The CDR3 DNA follows: TGTGCCAGCAGTTTTCTTGCAGACACCAACTATGGCTACACCTTC.

The chain joins TRBV7-8 to TRBJ2-3; 8 positions agree with TRBD2. J gave up 4 bases and V 7 bases, and 7 bases lay outside the gene matches. CDR3 length equals 14 residues. From germline, CDR1 is SGHVS and CDR2 FQNEAQ. CDR3 in amino acids: CASKSGTSADTQYF. In DNA, the CDR3 is TGTGCCAGCAAATCCGGGACTAGTGCAGATACGCAGTATTTT.

This clone was seen a single time. The rearrangement links TRBV5-1 to TRBJ2-2, with a tentative D call TRBD1 (6 bases). The V and J ends lost 4 bases and 5 bases respectively, with 12 bases between them. Germline loops: CDR1 SGHRS, CDR2 YFSETQ. There are 14 residues in the CDR3. The CDR3 nucleotides are TGCGCCAGCAGCCTACTAGACAGGACCGGGGAGCTGTTTTTT. Encoded protein: CASSLLDRTGELFF. The full variable domain, its missing parts supplied by reference TRBV5-1 and TRBJ2-2, is KAGVTQTPRYLIKTRGQQVTLSCSPISGHRSVSWYQQTPGQGLQFLFEYFSETQRNKGNFPGRFSGRQFSNSRSEMNVSTLELGDSALYLCASSLLDRTGELFFGEGSRLTVL.

The J gene is TRBJ2-5, the V gene TRBV19; the D gene is possibly TRBD2 (5 bases). V was clipped by 5 bases and J by 3 bases, with 16 bases between them. The CDR3 is made up of 15 amino acids. Germline V CDR1 and CDR2: LNHDA, SQIVND (reference sequence). CDR3: CASSDPPSGKETQYF. As DNA, the CDR3 is TGTGCCAGTAGTGACCCCCCCAGCGGAAAAGAGACCCAGTACTTC.